One sample yielded the 19 T cell receptor beta chains listed below, sequenced in a study of blood T cell repertoires in COVID-19. Assay used: immunoSEQ multiplex PCR; TCRdb lists only in-frame clones, some missing. The sample yields about 140,000 clones, about 80% seen once. The sequenced sample was peripheral blood. The receptors derive from a human donor in a cohort sampled during active COVID-19.

The chain is built from TRBV4-1 and TRBJ2-1; 10 positions agree with TRBD2. The CDR3 consists of 16 residues. V lost 0 bases, J lost 7 bases, and 6 bases stayed unmatched. The germline V gene has CDR1 MGHRA and CDR2 YSYEKL. CDR3 in amino acids: CASSQEYSGGANEQFF. CDR3 bases: TGCGCCAGCAGCCAAGAGTACAGCGGGGGGGCTAATGAGCAGTTCTTC.

V gene TRBV5-1 combines with J gene TRBJ1-3, with unresolved D. Germline loops: CDR1 SGHRS, CDR2 YFSETQ. The CDR3 contains 16 residues. Deletions cut 1 base from V and 0 bases from J, with 11 bases between. CDR3 DNA sequence: TGCGCCAGCAGCTTGAGGTCGGGGAGCTCTGGAAACACCATATATTTT. Protein product: CASSLRSGSSGNTIYF.

In DNA form, the CDR3 reads TGTGCCAGCGGCAGACAGATGACTAGCACAGATACGCAGTATTTT. Protein: CASGRQMTSTDTQYF. The chain links TRBV2 to TRBJ2-3; a possible D gene is TRBD1 (5 bases). CDR3 length: 15 residues. CDR1 and CDR2 (germline): SNHLY, FYNNEI. V lost 8 bases, J lost 0 bases, and 15 bases lay in between.

The chain links TRBV5-7 to TRBJ1-5; 8 nucleotides align to TRBD1. TRBV5-7 is sorted into the ORF group, with uncertain function. Losses at the gene ends were 2 bases for V and 5 bases for J; bases not matched to a gene: 6. There are 15 residues in the CDR3. This CDR3 reads CASSFWQGADQPQHF. DNA for the CDR3: TGTGCCAGCAGCTTTTGGCAGGGGGCTGATCAGCCCCAGCATTTT.

J is TRBJ2-5 and V is TRBV5-1; D perhaps matches TRBD1 (5 bases). The length of the CDR3 is 16 residues. The V gene's germline CDR1 is SGHRS and CDR2 YFSETQ. Trimming removed 0 bases at V and 2 bases at J, with 14 bases between. In DNA, the CDR3 is TGCGCCAGCAGCTTGGAACAGGCGTCAACGCAAGAGACCCAGTACTTC. It specifies CASSLEQASTQETQYF.

The V call is TRBV16, the J call TRBJ2-6; the D is unclear. This CDR3 comprises 16 residues. Germline lookup yields CDR1 KGHSY and CDR2 FQNENV. Trimming stripped 6 bases from V and 3 bases from J, with 15 bases between. CDR3 sequence (DNA): TGTGCCAGCAGTCACATACGGGTCTTTGGGGCCAACGTCCTGACTTTC. This translates into CASSHIRVFGANVLTF.

The chain carries TRBV2 and TRBJ1-6, with TRBD1 matching 8 bases. CDR1 and CDR2 (germline): SNHLY, FYNNEI. Trimming at V came to 5 bases and at J to 9 bases, leaving 12 bases not matched to a gene. The CDR3 is 16 residues long. The CDR3 protein is CASSRPGQERGSPLHF. The CDR3 bases are TGTGCCAGCAGTCGTCCGGGACAGGAACGTGGTTCACCCCTCCACTTT.

The chain combines TRBV9 with TRBJ2-5; 15 nucleotides align to TRBD2. This CDR3 contains 16 residues. Trimming at V came to 2 bases and at J to 2 bases, leaving 1 base not matched to a gene. The V gene's germline CDR1 is SGDLS and CDR2 YYNGEE. The CDR3 DNA is TGTGCCAGCAGCGTTGGGACTAGCGGGGGGCAAGAGACCCAGTACTTC. Protein: CASSVGTSGGQETQYF.

CDR3 nucleotide sequence: TGTGCCAGCAGCTTACGGGGGAAGGAGACCCAGTACTTC. This translates into CASSLRGKETQYF. This chain joins TRBV11-2 and TRBJ2-5; D might be TRBD2 (6 bases). The CDR3 has 13 amino acids. V was clipped by 2 bases and J by 5 bases, with 9 bases between them. Germline V gives CDR1 SGHAT, CDR2 FQNNGV.

The gene calls are TRBV3-1 (or the pseudogene TRBV3-2) and TRBJ1-1; 9 nucleotides align to TRBD1. V lost 1 base to trimming and J lost 0 bases; unmatched junction nucleotides: 3. This CDR3 comprises 16 residues. Germline-derived CDR1 and CDR2 are LGHDT and YNNKEL (reference sequence). For the CDR3, the DNA is TGTGCCAGCAGCCAAGGGGACAGGGCGGTGAACACTGAAGCTTTCTTT. As protein: CASSQGDRAVNTEAFF.

In this sample, this clone turned up a few times. V and J are TRBV5-1 and TRBJ2-7; 7 nucleotides match TRBD1. The germline V gene has CDR1 SGHRS and CDR2 YFSETQ. J was trimmed by 6 bases and V by 3 bases; bases with no gene match: 9. The CDR3 consists of 14 residues. CDR3 protein: CASSYLQGRGEQYF. The CDR3 nucleotides are TGCGCCAGCAGCTATTTACAGGGGCGCGGCGAGCAGTACTTC.

The genes are TRBV19 and TRBJ2-7; D possibly corresponds to TRBD2 (5 bases). Germline CDR1 reads LNHDA; CDR2 reads SQIVND (reference sequence). The CDR3 consists of 12 residues. The ends were cut back, 5 bases at V and 2 bases at J, with 7 bases in the middle. The CDR3 loop is CASSPGTYEQYF. The CDR3 bases are TGTGCCAGTAGTCCGGGAACCTACGAGCAGTACTTC.

The chain uses TRBV7-9 and TRBJ2-5; D is perhaps TRBD2 (5 bases). CDR3 length: 17 amino acids. The V gene lost 5 bases and the J gene lost 3 bases, with 22 bases spanning the gap. Germline V gene lookup returns CDR1 SEHNR and CDR2 FQNEAQ (reference sequence). CDR3 in DNA: TGTGCCAGCAGCGTCGGACTTGGATTTGGCAACGAAGAGACCCAGTACTTC. Residues: CASSVGLGFGNEETQYF.

The rearrangement links TRBV6-5 to TRBJ2-7; D ambiguous. Trimming took 5 bases from V and 4 from J, leaving 6 bases between them. The CDR3 has 11 residues. In germline, CDR1 is MNHEY, CDR2 SVGAGI. DNA of the CDR3: TGTGCCAGCAGTACTCAATACGAGCAGTACTTC. It translates to CASSTQYEQYF.

On this clone itself: A junction end diverges from the germline sequence, so it may reflect a read error. This rearrangement joins TRBV7-7 to TRBJ1-4; tentative D call: TRBD1 (5 bases). Germline V gene sequence: CDR1 SSHAT, CDR2 FNYEAQ (reference sequence). The CDR3 loop spans 16 amino acids. The DNA for the CDR3 is TGTGCTAGCAGCTTAGCCCAGGGTTTTGAGGATGAAAAACTGTTTTTT. As protein: CASSLAQGFEDEKLFF.

This chain uses TRBV6-5 with TRBJ2-1; 8 bases line up with TRBD1. Trimming took 5 bases from V and 0 from J; bases not matched to a gene: 3. This CDR3 has 15 amino acids. The germline V gene encodes CDR1 MNHEY and CDR2 SVGAGI. The DNA for the CDR3 is TGTGCCAGCAGTCGAACAGGGGGCTCCTACAATGAGCAGTTCTTC. Encoded protein: CASSRTGGSYNEQFF.

Worth noting for this clone: Distinct nucleotide sequences in the sample also encode this CDR3. J is TRBJ2-3 and V is TRBV3-1 (or the pseudogene TRBV3-2); no definite D call. The germline V gene encodes CDR1 LGHDT and CDR2 YNNKEL (reference sequence). Trimming pared 8 bases from V and 4 bases from J, leaving 7 bases between. This CDR3 is built from 11 residues. The CDR3 nucleotides are TGTGCCAGCCGGAGCGCAGATACGCAGTATTTT. This encodes CASRSADTQYF.

This clone has a single count. This sequence joins TRBV3-1 (or the pseudogene TRBV3-2) and TRBJ2-1, with 14 bases that match TRBD2. V dropped 2 bases and J dropped 7; count of bases not matched to a gene: 13. The length of the CDR3 is 19 residues. Germline CDR1 LGHDT, CDR2 YNNKEL (reference sequence). CDR3 protein: CASSQSRTSGGPVSNEQFF. The CDR3 DNA reads as TGTGCCAGCAGCCAATCCCGGACTAGCGGGGGGCCGGTATCAAATGAGCAGTTCTTC.

The V gene is TRBV29-1, the J gene TRBJ2-3; 12 positions match TRBD1. CDR1 is SQVTM and CDR2 is ANQGSEA in the germline V gene. The V segment lost 6 bases and the J segment 3 bases; nucleotides outside the gene matches: 13. CDR3 length: 17 amino acids. The CDR3 region has the DNA TGCAGCGTCTTAATCGGGACAGGGGGCCGGAGGACAGATACGCAGTATTTT. It codes for CSVLIGTGGRRTDTQYF.